This T cell receptor beta chain originates from a study of immune evolution from preneoplasia to lung adenocarcinoma. Findings and limits, study-wide: Later-stage lesions seemingly showed higher T cell density and diversity than normal lung.

The method was immunoSEQ multiplex PCR; TCRdb's version includes in-frame clones alone and lacks a portion of them. Among 12,000 to 15,000 clones, approximately 85% were seen once, and the ten largest hold approximately 3%. This clone was observed a single time. What it recognizes is unknown. The CDR3 loop spans 15 amino acids. V trimming: 0 bases; J trimming: 4 bases; junction bases outside the gene matches: 2. In germline, CDR1 is SGHTA, CDR2 FQGNSA. The V gene is TRBV7-2, the J gene TRBJ1-5, with 8 positions matching TRBD1. Sample: FFPE lung adenocarcinoma in situ tissue. The clonotype comes from an older donor with lung adenocarcinoma. CDR3 bases: TGTGCCAGCAGCTTAGCGACAGGGGAGAATCAGCCCCAGCATTTT. The encoded protein is CASSLATGENQPQHF.